The 26 T cell receptor beta chains reported below all come from one sample, sequenced in a study of OX40 agonist ivuxolimab in advanced cancers. Clones were sequenced by immunoSEQ multiplex PCR, and TCRdb holds only the in-frame ones, with some missing. Of around 80,000 clones listed, over 75% are singletons. The specimen comprised CD4+ or CD8+ T cells sorted from blood, sampled in a trial of the OX40 agonist ivuxolimab. Receptors originate from an adult with an advanced solid tumor such as melanoma, head and neck, liver or kidney cancer.

The chain is built from TRBV27 and TRBJ2-2, with TRBD1 matching over 7 bases. Unmatched junction bases numbered 2, after V lost 2 bases and J lost 5 bases. Germline V gene sequence: CDR1 MNHEY, CDR2 SMNVEV (reference sequence). The CDR3 has 14 amino acids. This CDR3 is CASSLTTGTGELFF. DNA for the CDR3: TGTGCCAGCAGTTTAACGACAGGGACCGGGGAGCTGTTTTTT.

This clone was detected only once. The V gene is TRBV19, the J gene TRBJ2-2, with a weak D call TRBD2 (6 bases). The V end lost 5 bases, the J end lost 4 bases, and 11 bases lay between the germline ends. The CDR3 covers 14 residues. Germline-derived CDR1 and CDR2 are LNHDA and SQIVND (reference sequence). This chain's CDR3 is CASSRREVTGELFF. The CDR3 region has the DNA TGTGCCAGTAGTCGGCGGGAAGTCACCGGGGAGCTGTTTTTT.

This clone was seen a single time. The genes are TRBV7-2 and TRBJ2-5, with TRBD2 identical over 8 bases. Germline CDR1 and CDR2: SGHTA and FQGNSA. CDR3 length: 14 residues. Germline trimming cut 3 bases from V and 6 bases from J; bases unmatched to any gene: 6. The CDR3 spells CASSLSGSLKTQYF. In DNA, the CDR3 is TGTGCCAGCAGCTTGAGCGGGAGCTTGAAGACCCAGTACTTC.

The chain links TRBV5-1 to TRBJ2-1; D tentatively fits TRBD1 or TRBD2 (6 bases each). Germline CDR1 and CDR2: SGHRS and YFSETQ. The germline V and J ends were trimmed by 0 bases and 6 bases, with 16 bases remaining between them. The CDR3 runs 16 residues. This CDR3 is CASSLAGGTSANEQFF. The DNA for the CDR3 is TGCGCCAGCAGCTTGGCTGGGGGGACATCCGCCAATGAGCAGTTCTTC. The full variable domain, in which reference TRBV5-1 and TRBJ2-1 provide the parts outside the CDR3, is KAGVTQTPRYLIKTRGQQVTLSCSPISGHRSVSWYQQTPGQGLQFLFEYFSETQRNKGNFPGRFSGRQFSNSRSEMNVSTLELGDSALYLCASSLAGGTSANEQFFGPGTRLTVL.

This clone was picked up one time. The chain joins TRBV28 to TRBJ1-4; D is uncertain. The germline V gene has CDR1 MDHEN and CDR2 SYDVKM. V lost 8 bases to trimming and J lost 8 bases, with 9 bases between them. CDR3 length: 11 residues. CDR3 loop: CASGVNEKLFF. The CDR3 DNA sequence: TGTGCCAGCGGGGTTAACGAAAAACTGTTTTTT.

J is TRBJ2-1 and V is TRBV10-3; perhaps D is TRBD1 or TRBD2 (5 bases each). Per the germline V gene, CDR1 is ENHRY and CDR2 is SYGVKD. V lost 11 bases and J 2 bases, leaving 13 bases between the germline ends. The CDR3 consists of 13 residues. CDR3 residues: CAVRGDPYNEQFF. As DNA, the CDR3 is TGTGCCGTTCGGGGCGATCCCTACAATGAGCAGTTCTTC.

This chain joins TRBV28 and TRBJ2-1; D remains unclear. The germline V and J ends were trimmed by 6 bases and 6 bases, with 21 bases remaining between them. The germline gives CDR1 MDHEN, CDR2 SYDVKM. This CDR3 spans 16 amino acids. The CDR3, as DNA: TGTGCCAGCAGACCACTCCCTCCGCGTGGGTCCAATGAGCAGTTCTTC. This translates into CASRPLPPRGSNEQFF.

The chain combines TRBV19 with TRBJ2-7; no clear D gene. Trimming pared 0 bases from V and 4 bases from J, leaving 10 bases between. Germline V gives CDR1 LNHDA, CDR2 SQIVND (reference sequence). This CDR3 contains 14 residues. CDR3 nucleotides: TGTGCCAGTAGTATAGATGACGGACCTTACGAGCAGTACTTC. It encodes CASSIDDGPYEQYF. Full variable domain (remainder filled in from reference TRBV19 and TRBJ2-7): DGGITQSPKYLFRKEGQNVTLSCEQNLNHDAMYWYRQDPGQGLRLIYYSQIVNDFQKGDIAEGYSVSREKKESFPLTVTSAQKNPTAFYLCASSIDDGPYEQYFGPGTRLTVT.

V gene TRBV6-4 combines with J gene TRBJ2-3; 11 bases map to TRBD1. Trimming cost V 10 bases and J 2 bases; bases outside gene matches: 5. Germline V gene sequence: CDR1 MRHNA, CDR2 SNTAGT. The length of the CDR3 is 14 residues. CDR3 bases: TGTGCCACCAGGGACAGGGGGAACACAGATACGCAGTATTTT. Encoded protein: CATRDRGNTDTQYF.

This clone was observed a handful of times. The chain recombines TRBV18 with TRBJ2-5; the D is unclear. From germline, CDR1 is KGHSH and CDR2 LQKENI. The V and J ends lost 1 base and 1 base respectively, with 7 bases between them. CDR3 size: 14 residues. In DNA, the CDR3 is TGTGCCAGCTCACCACGCACCATCCAAGAGACCCAGTACTTC. Translating gives CASSPRTIQETQYF.

V is TRBV27 and J is TRBJ2-7; 9 nucleotides agree with TRBD2. The CDR3 is made up of 14 amino acids. J gave up 6 bases and V 2 bases, and 5 bases lay outside the gene matches. CDR1 and CDR2 from the germline V gene are MNHEY and SMNVEV (reference sequence). The CDR3 DNA sequence: TGTGCCAGCAGTTTAGGTAGCGGGAGTTCCGAGCAGTACTTC. Its protein product is CASSLGSGSSEQYF.

The table lists this clone with a count of one. This chain connects TRBV7-2 to TRBJ2-3; D not resolved. In germline, CDR1 is SGHTA, CDR2 FQGNSA. V lost 4 bases and J lost 8, with 16 bases in between. The CDR3 is 14 amino acids. CDR3 sequence (DNA): TGTGCCAGCAGCTCAAATTACGAAGTCGGTACGCAGTATTTT. Its translation: CASSSNYEVGTQYF.

This clone was counted between two and nine times. The chain carries TRBV27 and TRBJ2-7; perhaps TRBD2 as D (6 bases). Germline V gene lookup returns CDR1 MNHEY and CDR2 SMNVEV (reference sequence). CDR3 length equals 15 residues. The V and J ends lost 8 bases and 0 bases respectively, with 17 bases between them. The CDR3 region is CASGRGGVLSYEQYF. CDR3 sequence (DNA): TGTGCCAGCGGCCGAGGAGGGGTTCTCTCCTACGAGCAGTACTTC.

The CDR3 spells CASSGIVAGGTGELFF. For the CDR3, the DNA is TGTGCCAGTAGTGGGATAGTAGCGGGAGGGACCGGGGAGCTGTTTTTT. The V and J genes are TRBV19 and TRBJ2-2; 11 bases align to TRBD2. V shed 5 bases and J 5 bases; nucleotides not matched to a gene: 7. Germline lookup yields CDR1 LNHDA and CDR2 SQIVND (reference sequence). The CDR3 loop spans 16 amino acids.

J is TRBJ2-3 and V is TRBV30; TRBD2 might be the D (5 bases). CDR1 GTSNPN and CDR2 SVGIG come from the germline V gene (reference sequence). The CDR3 extends over 17 amino acids. V was trimmed by 4 bases and J by 5 bases, leaving 25 bases between them. CDR3 residues: CAWIPSPTRGFRDTQYF. The CDR3 DNA is TGTGCCTGGATCCCATCCCCCACTCGGGGTTTTAGAGATACGCAGTATTTT.

The J gene is TRBJ2-7, the V gene TRBV5-1, with D hard to call. Trimming removed 4 bases from V and 5 bases from J, with 22 bases in between. CDR1 is SGHRS and CDR2 is YFSETQ in the germline V gene. The CDR3 runs to 16 residues. As DNA, the CDR3 is TGCGCCAGCAGCGTCTCAAACCCGGCCACAGTCCACGAGCAGTACTTC. It codes for CASSVSNPATVHEQYF.

In this sample, this clone turned up a few times. The genes are TRBV30 and TRBJ1-1; no clear D gene. The germline V and J ends were trimmed by 3 bases and 1 base, with 9 bases remaining between them. There are 13 residues in the CDR3. The germline V gene encodes CDR1 GTSNPN and CDR2 SVGIG (reference sequence). CDR3 DNA: TGTGCCTGGAGGTTAGGGAAGAACACTGAAGCTTTCTTT. Its protein is CAWRLGKNTEAFF.

The gene calls are TRBV4-1 and TRBJ2-3, with D perhaps TRBD1 (5 bases). CDR1 MGHRA and CDR2 YSYEKL come from the germline V gene. The CDR3 contains 15 residues. V lost 0 bases to trimming and J lost 6 bases, with 13 bases between them. CDR3 bases: TGCGCCAGCAGCCAAGAGTGGCAGGGAAGTGATACGCAGTATTTT. Translation gives CASSQEWQGSDTQYF.

The chain couples TRBV18 to TRBJ2-2; TRBD1 matches at 8 bases. The CDR3 has 15 residues. With 2 bases clipped from V and 3 bases from J, the junction kept 2 bases outside the gene matches. Germline V lookup: CDR1 KGHSH, CDR2 LQKENI. The CDR3 bases are TGTGCCAGCTCACCAAGGGGACAGGACACCGGGGAGCTGTTTTTT. It yields the protein CASSPRGQDTGELFF.

The genes are TRBV4-3 and TRBJ2-7; TRBD2 matches 13 bases. V dropped 0 bases and J dropped 3; count of bases not matched to a gene: 8. The CDR3 has 18 amino acids. Germline lookup yields CDR1 LGHNA and CDR2 YSLEER. The CDR3 loop reads CASSQDGLAGEGGYEQYF. CDR3 in DNA: TGCGCCAGCAGCCAAGACGGACTAGCGGGAGAAGGCGGCTACGAGCAGTACTTC.

The chain links TRBV4-1 to TRBJ2-3, with TRBD2 as a possible D gene (5 bases). In germline, CDR1 is MGHRA, CDR2 YSYEKL. This CDR3 region has 17 residues. Trimming took off 0 bases at V and 3 bases at J, with 16 bases between the two ends. CDR3 residues: CASSQEYRGRGTDTQYF. The CDR3 DNA reads TGCGCCAGCAGCCAAGAATATCGAGGGCGCGGGACAGATACGCAGTATTTT.

The chain uses TRBV9 and TRBJ2-3, with TRBD1 as a possible D gene (6 bases). Deletions cut 0 bases from V and 4 bases from J, with 12 bases between. Germline V gene data show CDR1 as SGDLS and CDR2 as YYNGEE. The CDR3 is made up of 15 amino acids. CDR3 in amino acids: CASSVAPQGADTQYF. The CDR3 DNA sequence: TGTGCCAGCAGCGTAGCACCACAGGGAGCAGATACGCAGTATTTT.

The chain recombines TRBV7-9 with TRBJ2-3; 7 nucleotides agree with TRBD2. CDR3 length: 17 amino acids. The J segment lost 3 bases and the V segment lost 5 bases, leaving 14 bases of the junction unmatched. Germline V lookup: CDR1 SEHNR, CDR2 FQNEAQ (reference sequence). The CDR3 nucleotides are TGTGCCAGCAGCGCCGCACTGGGCGGGAGCGGGACAGATACGCAGTATTTT. Its protein is CASSAALGGSGTDTQYF.

V gene TRBV7-2 combines with J gene TRBJ2-1; 7 bases align to TRBD2. This CDR3 is built from 15 residues. The V gene end was trimmed by 1 base and the J gene end by 8 bases; junction bases not matched to a gene: 8. CDR1 and CDR2 from the germline V gene are SGHTA and FQGNSA. The CDR3 bases are TGTGCCAGCAGCTTAGATGGCGGGAGCGGAGATGAGCAGTTCTTC. Amino acids: CASSLDGGSGDEQFF.

The rearrangement links TRBV7-9 to TRBJ2-1; TRBD2 aligns across 16 bases. The CDR3 length is 19 residues. Germline loops: CDR1 SEHNR, CDR2 FQNEAQ (reference sequence). V lost 0 bases to trimming and J lost 7 bases; unmatched junction nucleotides: 9. The CDR3 nucleotides are TGTGCCAGCAGCTTAGCCCCGGGACTAGCGGGAGGGGCCGGAAATGAGCAGTTCTTC. Encoded protein: CASSLAPGLAGGAGNEQFF. The full variable domain, with the rest looked up from reference TRBV7-9 and TRBJ2-1, is DTGVSQNPRHKITKRGQNVTFRCDPISEHNRLYWYRQTLGQGPEFLTYFQNEAQLEKSRLLSDRFSAERPKGSFSTLEIQRTEQGDSAMYLCASSLAPGLAGGAGNEQFFGPGTRLTVL.

This clone has just one count. V is TRBV29-1 and J is TRBJ1-2; the D gene is possibly TRBD1 (5 bases). The germline CDR1 and CDR2 sequences are SQVTM and ANQGSEA. Trimming shortened V by 6 bases and J by 1 base, and 18 bases separated the two germline ends. CDR3 length: 15 residues. This chain's CDR3 is CSVLHGGKSNYGYTF. CDR3 bases: TGCAGCGTCCTCCATGGGGGAAAAAGTAACTATGGCTACACCTTC.